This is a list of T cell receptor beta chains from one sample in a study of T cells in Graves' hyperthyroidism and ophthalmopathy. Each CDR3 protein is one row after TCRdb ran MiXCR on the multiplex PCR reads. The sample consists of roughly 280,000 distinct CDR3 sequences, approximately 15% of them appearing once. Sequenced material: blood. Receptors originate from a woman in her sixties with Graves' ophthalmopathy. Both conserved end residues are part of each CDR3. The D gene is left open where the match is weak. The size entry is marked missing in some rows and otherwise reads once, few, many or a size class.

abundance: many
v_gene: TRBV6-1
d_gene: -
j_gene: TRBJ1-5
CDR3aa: CASSEVYRSNQPQHF
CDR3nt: TGTGCCAGCAGTGAAGTTTACCGGAGCAATCAGCCCCAGCATTTT

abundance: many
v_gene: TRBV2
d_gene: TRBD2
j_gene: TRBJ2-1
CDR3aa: CASSTSEAYNEQFF
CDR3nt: TGTGCCAGCAGCACTAGCGAGGCCTACAATGAGCAGTTCTTC

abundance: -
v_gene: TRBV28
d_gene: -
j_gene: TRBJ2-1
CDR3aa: CASRSTSLFPYNEQFF
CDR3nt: TGTGCCAGCAGATCGACCTCTCTGTTTCCCTACAATGAGCAGTTCTTC

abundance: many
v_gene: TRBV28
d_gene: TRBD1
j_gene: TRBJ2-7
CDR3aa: CASSIPRDSEPFKQYF
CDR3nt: TGTGCCAGCAGTATCCCTCGGGACAGTGAACCGTTCAAGCAGTACTTC

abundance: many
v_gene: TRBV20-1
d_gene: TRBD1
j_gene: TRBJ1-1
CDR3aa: CSAREGTGGTEAFF
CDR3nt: TGCAGTGCTAGAGAGGGGACAGGGGGCACTGAAGCTTTCTTT

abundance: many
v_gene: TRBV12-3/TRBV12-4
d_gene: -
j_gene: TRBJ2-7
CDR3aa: CASDSGRRPYEQYF
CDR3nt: TGTGCCAGCGATTCGGGCCGCCGCCCCTACGAGCAGTACTTC

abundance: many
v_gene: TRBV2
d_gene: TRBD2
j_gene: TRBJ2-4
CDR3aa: CASSERDSRGLAGNKNIQYF
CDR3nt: TGTGCCAGCAGTGAGAGGGACAGCCGCGGACTAGCGGGGAACAAAAACATTCAGTACTTC

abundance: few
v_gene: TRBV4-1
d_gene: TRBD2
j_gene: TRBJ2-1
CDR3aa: CASSQERVGLARGDEQFF
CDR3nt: TGCGCCAGCAGCCAAGAACGAGTAGGACTAGCGCGAGGTGATGAGCAGTTCTTC

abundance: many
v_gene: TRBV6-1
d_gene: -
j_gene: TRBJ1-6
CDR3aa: CASIGHQNSPLHF
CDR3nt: TGTGCCAGCATTGGTCACCAGAATTCACCCCTCCACTTT

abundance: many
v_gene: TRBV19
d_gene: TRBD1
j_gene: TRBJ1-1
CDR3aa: CASNAGDREAFF
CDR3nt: TGTGCCAGTAATGCGGGGGACAGGGAAGCTTTCTTT

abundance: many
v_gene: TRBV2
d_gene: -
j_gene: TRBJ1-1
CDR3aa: CASAQGGGNTEAFF
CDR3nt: TGTGCCAGCGCCCAAGGGGGGGGGAACACTGAAGCTTTCTTT

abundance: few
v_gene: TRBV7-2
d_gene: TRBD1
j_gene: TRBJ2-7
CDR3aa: CASSQETSRGLSYEQYF
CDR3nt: TGTGCCAGCAGCCAAGAGACTTCCAGGGGGCTCTCCTACGAGCAGTACTTC

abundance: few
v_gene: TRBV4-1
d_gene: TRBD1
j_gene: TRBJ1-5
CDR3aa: CASSQYWGQSHQPQHF
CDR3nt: TGCGCCAGCAGCCAATATTGGGGACAGTCCCATCAGCCCCAGCATTTT

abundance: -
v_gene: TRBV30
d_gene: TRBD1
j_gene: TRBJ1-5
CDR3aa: CAWSIDRGFLSNQPQHF
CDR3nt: TGTGCCTGGAGTATAGACAGGGGCTTTTTGAGCAATCAGCCCCAGCATTTT

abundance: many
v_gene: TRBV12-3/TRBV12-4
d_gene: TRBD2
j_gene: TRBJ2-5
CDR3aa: CASRSGGQETQYF
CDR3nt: TGTGCCAGCAGGAGCGGGGGACAAGAGACCCAGTACTTC

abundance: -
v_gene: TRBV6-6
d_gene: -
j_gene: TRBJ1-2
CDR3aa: CASSYHGPGRGYTF
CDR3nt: TGTGCCAGCAGTTACCACGGACCGGGGCGAGGCTACACCTTC

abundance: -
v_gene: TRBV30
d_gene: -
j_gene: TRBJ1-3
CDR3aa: CAWSVYSGNTIYF
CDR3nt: TGTGCCTGGAGTGTTTACTCTGGAAACACCATATATTTT

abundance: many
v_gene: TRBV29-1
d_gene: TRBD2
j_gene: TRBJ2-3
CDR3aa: CSISREGSTDTQYF
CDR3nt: TGCAGCATCTCTAGGGAGGGGAGCACAGATACGCAGTATTTT

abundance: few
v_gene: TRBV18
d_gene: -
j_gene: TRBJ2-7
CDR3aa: CASSPSRTYEQYF
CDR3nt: TGTGCCAGCTCACCATCCAGAACCTACGAGCAGTACTTC

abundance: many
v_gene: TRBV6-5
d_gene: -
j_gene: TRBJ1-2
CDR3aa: CASSYSGPGGYYGYTF
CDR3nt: TGTGCCAGCAGTTACTCGGGCCCTGGGGGTTACTATGGCTACACCTTC

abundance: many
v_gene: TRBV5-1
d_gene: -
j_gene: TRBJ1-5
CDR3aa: CASSPTGSNQPQHF
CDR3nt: TGCGCCAGCAGCCCAACGGGTAGCAATCAGCCCCAGCATTTT

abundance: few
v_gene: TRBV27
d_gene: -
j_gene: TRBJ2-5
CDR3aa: CASRTTEDVTQYF
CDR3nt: TGTGCCAGCAGAACGACAGAGGACGTGACCCAGTACTTC

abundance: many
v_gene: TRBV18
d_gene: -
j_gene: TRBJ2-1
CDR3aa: CASSPLAVSSYNEQFF
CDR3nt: TGTGCCAGCTCACCACTAGCCGTCAGCTCCTACAATGAGCAGTTCTTC

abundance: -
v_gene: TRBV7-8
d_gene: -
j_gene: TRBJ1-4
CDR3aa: CASSLALGGRDEKLFF
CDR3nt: TGTGCCAGCAGCTTAGCGTTGGGGGGAAGGGATGAAAAACTGTTTTTT

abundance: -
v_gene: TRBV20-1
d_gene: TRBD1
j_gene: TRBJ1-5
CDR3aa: CSAGQGTYSNQPQHF
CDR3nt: TGCAGTGCGGGACAGGGGACGTATAGCAATCAGCCCCAGCATTTT

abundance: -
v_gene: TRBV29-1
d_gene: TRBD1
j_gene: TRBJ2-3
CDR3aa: CSVHPTGIITDTQYF
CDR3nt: TGCAGCGTTCACCCGACAGGGATTATCACAGATACGCAGTATTTT

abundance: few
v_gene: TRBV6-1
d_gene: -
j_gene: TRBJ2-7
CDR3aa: CASRFVEQYF
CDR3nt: TGTGCCAGCCGTTTTGTCGAGCAGTACTTC

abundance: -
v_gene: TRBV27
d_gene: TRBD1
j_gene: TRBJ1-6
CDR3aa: CAGSLDRVLISPLHF
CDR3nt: TGTGCCGGCAGTTTAGACAGGGTTTTAATATCACCCCTCCACTTT

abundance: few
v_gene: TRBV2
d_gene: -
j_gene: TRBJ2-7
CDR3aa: CASTPYNYEQYF
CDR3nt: TGTGCCAGCACCCCCTATAACTACGAGCAGTACTTC

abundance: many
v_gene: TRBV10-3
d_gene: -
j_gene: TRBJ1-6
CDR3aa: CASRGTNNSPLHF
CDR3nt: TGTGCCTCGAGGGGCACCAATAATTCACCCCTCCACTTT

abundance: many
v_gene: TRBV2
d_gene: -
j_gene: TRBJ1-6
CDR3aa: CASSEIGAAQGSPLHF
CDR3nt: TGTGCCAGCAGTGAAATTGGGGCAGCGCAGGGGTCACCCCTCCACTTT

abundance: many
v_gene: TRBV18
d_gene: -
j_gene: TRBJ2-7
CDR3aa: CASSPRDRVSREQYF
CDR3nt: TGTGCCAGCTCACCGCGGGACAGAGTCTCACGGGAGCAGTACTTC

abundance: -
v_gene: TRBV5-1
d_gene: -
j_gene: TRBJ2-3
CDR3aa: CASSLVSPSTDTQYF
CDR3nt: TGCGCCAGCAGCTTGGTGAGCCCCTCCACAGATACGCAGTATTTT

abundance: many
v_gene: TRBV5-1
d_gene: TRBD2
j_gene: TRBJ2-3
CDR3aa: CASSSDPSGRATDTQYF
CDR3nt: TGCGCCAGCAGCTCGGACCCTAGCGGGAGGGCCACAGATACGCAGTATTTT

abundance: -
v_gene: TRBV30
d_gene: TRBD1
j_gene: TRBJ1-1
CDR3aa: CACHRQGRYSAEAFF
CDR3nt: TGTGCCTGTCACCGACAGGGTCGGTACAGCGCTGAAGCTTTCTTT

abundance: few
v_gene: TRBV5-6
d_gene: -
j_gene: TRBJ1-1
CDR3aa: CASSLGQLRGAFF
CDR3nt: TGTGCCAGCAGCTTGGGGCAATTAAGGGGCGCTTTCTTT

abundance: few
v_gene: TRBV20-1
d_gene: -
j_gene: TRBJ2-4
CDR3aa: CSARDVQAPKNIQHF
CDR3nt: TGCAGTGCTAGAGATGTCCAGGCCCCAAAAAACATTCAGCACTTC

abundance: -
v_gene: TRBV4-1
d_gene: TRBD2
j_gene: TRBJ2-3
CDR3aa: CASSRSGGSKDTQYF
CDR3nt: TGCGCCAGCAGTCGCAGCGGGGGGAGCAAGGATACGCAGTATTTT

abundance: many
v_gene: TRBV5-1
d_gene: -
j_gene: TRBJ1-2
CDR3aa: CASSLEADVYTF
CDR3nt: TGCGCCAGCAGCTTGGAGGCAGACGTCTACACCTTC

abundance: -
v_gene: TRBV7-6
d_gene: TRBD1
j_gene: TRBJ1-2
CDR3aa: CASSQQGGYGYTF
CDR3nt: TGTGCCAGCAGCCAACAGGGGGGTTATGGCTACACCTTC

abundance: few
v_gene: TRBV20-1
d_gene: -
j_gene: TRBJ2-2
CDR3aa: CSASRGQKRASGELFF
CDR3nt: TGCAGTGCTAGCCGAGGACAGAAACGGGCCTCCGGGGAGCTGTTTTTT

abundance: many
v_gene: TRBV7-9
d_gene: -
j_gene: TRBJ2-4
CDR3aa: CASSLVGSSQYF
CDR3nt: TGTGCCAGCAGCTTAGTGGGGAGCAGTCAGTACTTC

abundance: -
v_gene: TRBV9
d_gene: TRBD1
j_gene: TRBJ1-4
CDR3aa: CASSPGQGTEKLFF
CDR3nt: TGTGCCAGCAGCCCAGGACAGGGGACTGAAAAACTGTTTTTT

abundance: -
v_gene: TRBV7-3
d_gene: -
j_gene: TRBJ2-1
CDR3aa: CASSLGGGGGHYNEQFF
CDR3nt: TGTGCCAGCAGCTTAGGAGGGGGCGGGGGCCACTACAATGAGCAGTTCTTC

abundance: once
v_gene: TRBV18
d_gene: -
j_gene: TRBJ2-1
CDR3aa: CASSPSLDNEQFF
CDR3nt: TGTGCCAGCTCACCATCGCTAGACAATGAGCAGTTCTTC

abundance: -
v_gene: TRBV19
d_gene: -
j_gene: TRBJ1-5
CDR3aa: CASSIGGTSNQPQHF
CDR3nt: TGTGCCAGTAGTATAGGAGGCACAAGCAATCAGCCCCAGCATTTT

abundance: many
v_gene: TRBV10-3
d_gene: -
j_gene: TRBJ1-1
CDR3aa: CAISEGPGATEAFF
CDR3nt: TGTGCCATCAGTGAAGGTCCGGGGGCAACTGAAGCTTTCTTT

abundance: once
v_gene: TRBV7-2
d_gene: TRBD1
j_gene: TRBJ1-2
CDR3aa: CASSSRDRGLVYTF
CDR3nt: TGTGCCAGCAGCTCCAGGGACAGGGGGCTTGTCTACACCTTC

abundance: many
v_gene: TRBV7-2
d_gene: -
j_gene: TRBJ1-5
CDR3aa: CASSYVHGGNQPQHF
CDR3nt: TGTGCCAGCAGCTACGTTCATGGGGGGAATCAGCCCCAGCATTTT

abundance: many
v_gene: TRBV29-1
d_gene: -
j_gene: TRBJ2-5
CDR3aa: CSVARGETQYF
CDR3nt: TGCAGCGTTGCCAGGGGAGAGACCCAGTACTTC

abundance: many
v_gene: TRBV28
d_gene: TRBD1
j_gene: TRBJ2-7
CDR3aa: CASSSGQGTYEQYF
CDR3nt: TGTGCCAGCAGCTCGGGACAGGGGACCTACGAGCAGTACTTC

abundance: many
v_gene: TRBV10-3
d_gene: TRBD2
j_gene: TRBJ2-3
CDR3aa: CAISEWQGTSGTDTQYF
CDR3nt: TGTGCCATCAGTGAGTGGCAGGGGACTAGCGGCACAGATACGCAGTATTTT

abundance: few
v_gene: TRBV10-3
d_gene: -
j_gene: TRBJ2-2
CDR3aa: CAISREKTGELFF
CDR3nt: TGTGCCATCAGCCGGGAGAAAACCGGGGAGCTGTTTTTT

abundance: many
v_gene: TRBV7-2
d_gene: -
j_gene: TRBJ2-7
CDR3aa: CASSERAVYEQYF
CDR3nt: TGTGCCAGCAGCGAACGCGCCGTCTACGAGCAGTACTTC

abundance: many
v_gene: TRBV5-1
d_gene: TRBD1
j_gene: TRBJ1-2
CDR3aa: CASSLRQGADGYTF
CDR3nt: TGCGCCAGCAGCTTGCGGCAGGGGGCTGATGGCTACACCTTC

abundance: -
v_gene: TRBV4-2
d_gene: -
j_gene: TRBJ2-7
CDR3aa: CASSQDSRTYEQYF
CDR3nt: TGTGCCAGCAGCCAAGATTCCAGAACCTACGAGCAGTACTTC

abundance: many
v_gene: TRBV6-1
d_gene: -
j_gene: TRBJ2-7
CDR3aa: CATTSPAGYEQYF
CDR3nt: TGTGCCACTACCAGCCCAGCGGGCTACGAGCAGTACTTC

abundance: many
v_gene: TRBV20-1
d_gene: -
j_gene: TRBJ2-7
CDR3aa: CSGQDPSYEQYF
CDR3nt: TGCAGTGGACAGGACCCCAGCTACGAGCAGTACTTC